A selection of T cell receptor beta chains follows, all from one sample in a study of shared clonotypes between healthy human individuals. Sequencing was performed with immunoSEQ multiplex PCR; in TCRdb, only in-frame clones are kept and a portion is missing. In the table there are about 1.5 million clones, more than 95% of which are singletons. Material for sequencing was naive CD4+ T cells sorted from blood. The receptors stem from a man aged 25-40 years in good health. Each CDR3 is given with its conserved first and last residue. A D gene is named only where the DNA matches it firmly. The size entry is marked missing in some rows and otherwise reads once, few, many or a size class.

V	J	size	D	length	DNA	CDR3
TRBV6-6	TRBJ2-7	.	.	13	TGTGCCAGCAGTTCGAGGCATCCTGGCGAGCAGTACTTC	CASSSRHPGEQYF
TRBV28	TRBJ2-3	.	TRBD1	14	TGTGCCAGCAGTTACGGGGACAGGGCAGATACGCAGTATTTT	CASSYGDRADTQYF
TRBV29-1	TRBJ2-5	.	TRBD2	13	TGCAGCCCTCTACTAGCGGGCGAAGAGACCCAGTACTTC	CSPLLAGEETQYF
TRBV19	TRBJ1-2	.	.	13	TGTGCCCTTCAGGACGGGGGGACCTATGGCTACACCTTC	CALQDGGTYGYTF
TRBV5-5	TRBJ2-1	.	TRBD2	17	TGTGCCAGCTATCCACGCCCTACACCGGGGGGATACAATGAGCAGTTCTTC	CASYPRPTPGGYNEQFF
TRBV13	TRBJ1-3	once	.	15	TGTGCCAGCAGCTTATCTAGGAACTCTGGAAACACCATATATTTT	CASSLSRNSGNTIYF
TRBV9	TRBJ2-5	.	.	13	TGTGCCAGCAGCGTAGCTAGCCAAGAGACCCAGTACTTC	CASSVASQETQYF
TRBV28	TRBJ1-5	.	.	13	TGTGCCAGCAGTCCAACTGGCAGGCAGCCCCAGCATTTT	CASSPTGRQPQHF
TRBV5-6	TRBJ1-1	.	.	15	TGTGCCAGCAGCTTGAGAGTGGGGGTACTCACTGAAGCTTTCTTT	CASSLRVGVLTEAFF
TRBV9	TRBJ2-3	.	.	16	TGTGCCAGCAGCGGATCTGGCGGGATAAGTCGGGATACGCAGTATTTT	CASSGSGGISRDTQYF